The rows below give T cell receptor beta chains drawn from one sample of a study of identical twins. TCRdb re-analysed the 5' RACE reads in MiXCR, keeping a single row per CDR3 protein. The data contain about 1.7 million distinct CDR3 sequences, about 31% of them singletons. Sequencing was carried out using cord blood. The receptors derive from a newborn girl in good health. Each CDR3 is given with its conserved first and last residue. Fields, in order: clone size, J gene, V gene, D gene, CDR3 protein, CDR3 DNA. D genes are given only for firm matches. A row's size may be missing; if present it is once, few, many or a size class.

>.|TRBJ2-2|TRBV9|.
CASSVGIRDPNTGELFF
TGTGCCAGCAGCGTAGGTATCAGGGATCCGAACACCGGGGAGCTGTTTTTT
>.|TRBJ2-3|TRBV5-1|TRBD1
CAGSPDRGTDTQYF
TGCGCCGGCAGCCCGGACAGGGGCACAGATACGCAGTATTTT
>.|TRBJ1-5|TRBV28|.
CASSFVGGGSNQPQHF
TGTGCCAGCAGTTTCGTTGGTGGGGGCAGCAATCAGCCCCAGCATTTT
>.|TRBJ1-2|TRBV7-2|.
CASSLVVDKAYGYTF
TGTGCCAGCAGCCTGGTGGTGGACAAAGCCTATGGCTACACCTTC
>.|TRBJ1-6|TRBV7-2|.
CASSLRQSSYNSPLHF
TGCGCCAGCAGCTTGCGACAGAGCTCCTATAATTCACCCCTCCACTTT
>.|TRBJ2-1|TRBV12-3/TRBV12-4|.
CASSFATGVGNNEQFF
TGTGCCAGCAGTTTTGCGACAGGTGTAGGGAACAATGAGCAGTTCTTC
>.|TRBJ2-7|TRBV27|.
CASSFSVPGYEQYF
TGTGCCAGCAGTTTTAGTGTTCCGGGCTACGAGCAGTACTTC
>.|TRBJ2-5|TRBV7-2|.
CASSHSRGAGEETQYF
TGTGCCAGCAGCCACTCTAGGGGCGCAGGGGAAGAGACCCAGTACTTC
>many|TRBJ2-7|TRBV10-3|.
CAISDSRERHEQYF
TGTGCCATCAGTGATAGCAGGGAGCGCCACGAGCAGTACTTC
>few|TRBJ2-4|TRBV25-1|.
CASSANQGGLAKNIQYF
TGTGCCAGCAGTGCCAATCAGGGGGGTCTAGCCAAAAACATTCAGTACTTC
>.|TRBJ2-2|TRBV6-1|TRBD2
CASSEGASGNTGELFF
TGTGCCAGCAGTGAAGGGGCTAGCGGGAACACCGGGGAGCTGTTTTTT
>.|TRBJ2-7|TRBV2|TRBD1
CASSGDRGTYEQYF
TGTGCCAGCAGTGGGGACAGGGGAACCTACGAGCAGTACTTC
>.|TRBJ2-7|TRBV5-1|TRBD2
CASQPTSGGNYEQYF
TGCGCCAGCCAACCGACTAGCGGGGGTAACTACGAGCAGTACTTC
>.|TRBJ2-7|TRBV27|TRBD1
CASSLITLSTGGYEQYF
TGTGCCAGCAGTTTAATTACCCTCTCCACAGGGGGCTACGAGCAGTACTTC
>few|TRBJ1-2|TRBV4-1|TRBD1
CASSQAGTGVYGYTF
TGCGCCAGCAGCCAAGCCGGGACAGGGGTCTATGGCTACACCTTC
>many|TRBJ2-4|TRBV14|TRBD1
CASRQGFESEAKNIQYF
TGTGCCAGCAGACAGGGGTTTGAGTCGGAGGCCAAAAACATTCAGTACTTC
>.|TRBJ2-7|TRBV10-1|.
CASSEGLNNEQYF
TGCGCCAGCAGTGAGGGACTTAACAATGAGCAGTACTTC
>few|TRBJ2-7|TRBV3-1|.
CASSPPARSGSYEQYF
TGTGCCAGCAGCCCCCCGGCGCGGTCGGGCTCCTACGAGCAGTACTTC
>few|TRBJ1-6|TRBV12-3/TRBV12-4|TRBD1
CASSPRDSHNSPLHF
TGTGCCAGCAGTCCCCGGGACAGTCATAATTCACCCCTCCACTTT
>once|TRBJ2-7|TRBV3-1|.
CASSHSPSYEQYF
TGTGCCAGCAGCCACTCTCCCTCCTACGAGCAGTACTTC
>.|TRBJ1-2|TRBV6-2/TRBV6-3|.
CASSYDRGGRERYGYTF
TGTGCCAGCAGTTACGACCGAGGTGGTAGGGAACGTTATGGCTACACCTTC
>few|TRBJ2-7|TRBV11-2|TRBD1
CASRSLRGQRLYEQYF
TGTGCCAGCAGGTCCCTACGGGGACAGCGTCTTTACGAGCAGTACTTC
>.|TRBJ1-6|TRBV10-3|.
CAIRGHYNSPLHF
TGTGCCATCAGGGGACATTATAATTCACCCCTCCACTTT
>.|TRBJ2-7|TRBV4-1|TRBD2
CASSHPAGSSYEQYF
TGCGCCAGCAGCCACCCAGCGGGATCGAGTTACGAGCAGTACTTC
>few|TRBJ2-1|TRBV5-1|.
CASSLAGTPNEQFF
TGCGCCAGCAGCTTGGCAGGGACCCCCAATGAGCAGTTCTTC
>few|TRBJ1-6|TRBV27|.
CASSFSGGSPLHF
TGTGCCAGCAGTTTCTCGGGTGGTTCACCCCTCCACTTT
>.|TRBJ1-2|TRBV7-9|.
CASSFFLGGNYGYTF
TGTGCCAGCAGCTTTTTCCTTGGAGGGAACTATGGCTACACCTTC
>.|TRBJ2-3|TRBV6-2/TRBV6-3|TRBD2
CASTGRDYLTDTQYF
TGTGCCAGCACGGGCCGGGACTACCTCACAGATACGCAGTATTTT
>.|TRBJ1-2|TRBV20-1|TRBD1
CSAKNAGGYGYTF
TGCAGTGCTAAAAACGCAGGGGGCTATGGCTACACCTTC
>.|TRBJ2-1|TRBV6-6|.
CASSYPPYHEQFF
TGTGCCAGCAGTTACCCCCCGTATCATGAGCAGTTCTTC
>.|TRBJ1-4|TRBV20-1|TRBD1
CSARPTGSNEKLFF
TGCAGTGCTAGACCGACAGGGAGTAATGAAAAACTGTTTTTT
>few|TRBJ1-2|TRBV20-1|.
CSARDIQGTGYTF
TGCAGTGCTAGAGATATCCAGGGGACCGGCTACACCTTC
>.|TRBJ1-1|TRBV6-2/TRBV6-3|.
CASSPRGPKAFF
TGTGCCAGCAGTCCCAGGGGCCCTAAAGCTTTCTTT
>.|TRBJ1-1|TRBV20-1|.
CSARDLGKNTEAFF
TGCAGTGCTAGAGATTTGGGGAAGAACACTGAAGCTTTCTTT
>many|TRBJ2-3|TRBV7-9|.
CASSLGSLSTDTQYF
TGTGCCAGCAGTTTAGGGTCCCTTAGCACAGATACGCAGTATTTT
>.|TRBJ2-3|TRBV6-5|.
CASSYSKTTDTQYF
TGTGCCAGCAGTTACTCGAAGACCACAGATACGCAGTATTTT
>.|TRBJ2-3|TRBV5-5|.
CARSLASTDTQYF
TGTGCCCGCAGCTTGGCCAGCACAGATACGCAGTATTTT
>few|TRBJ2-3|TRBV7-6|.
CASSLGAAFSTDTQYF
TGTGCCAGCAGCTTAGGTGCGGCCTTTAGCACAGATACGCAGTATTTT
>many|TRBJ2-5|TRBV7-2|.
CASSLTSYQETQYF
TGTGCCAGCAGCTTAACTAGCTACCAAGAGACCCAGTACTTC
>once|TRBJ1-1|TRBV4-1|.
CASRRPPDLKGFF
TGCGCCAGCAGAAGACCGCCTGACCTGAAGGGTTTCTTT
>.|TRBJ1-1|TRBV4-1|.
CASSQVIGNTEAFF
TGCGCCAGCAGCCAAGTCATAGGGAACACTGAAGCTTTCTTT
>many|TRBJ2-1|TRBV5-1|TRBD2
CASSPLSGGSYNEQFF
TGCGCCAGCAGCCCCCTTAGCGGGGGCTCCTACAATGAGCAGTTCTTC
>.|TRBJ2-1|TRBV27|TRBD2
CASKAGLGSYNEQFF
TGTGCCAGCAAGGCGGGACTAGGGTCCTACAATGAGCAGTTCTTC
>.|TRBJ2-3|TRBV20-1|TRBD1
CSARDAGGAADTQYF
TGCAGTGCTAGAGATGCAGGGGGAGCCGCAGATACGCAGTATTTT
>.|TRBJ2-1|TRBV5-1|.
CASSLADRYNEQFF
TGCGCCAGCAGCTTGGCCGACCGCTACAATGAGCAGTTCTTC
>few|TRBJ1-1|TRBV5-1|.
CASSRFGGPSLNTEAFF
TGCGCCAGCAGCCGTTTCGGGGGTCCTTCTTTGAACACTGAAGCTTTCTTT
>.|TRBJ2-7|TRBV6-1|.
CASMGYLSYEQYF
TGTGCCAGCATGGGCTACCTCTCCTACGAGCAGTACTTC
>few|TRBJ2-1|TRBV6-2/TRBV6-3|.
CASRVTHRANEQFF
TGTGCCAGCAGGGTGACTCACAGGGCCAATGAGCAGTTCTTC
>.|TRBJ2-5|TRBV20-1|.
CSARDSGRSHEQYF
TGCAGTGCTCGGGACTCCGGACGGTCCCATGAGCAGTACTTC
>few|TRBJ1-1|TRBV29-1|.
CSVYSPGVATEAFF
TGCAGCGTTTACTCCCCAGGGGTGGCCACTGAAGCTTTCTTT
>.|TRBJ2-3|TRBV29-1|TRBD2
CSVGRLAGGLDTQYF
TGCAGCGTCGGTAGACTAGCGGGGGGGCTTGATACGCAGTATTTT
>many|TRBJ1-1|TRBV5-1|.
CASSLGHLNTEAFF
TGTGCCAGCAGTTTGGGACACCTGAACACTGAAGCTTTCTTT
>few|TRBJ2-5|TRBV7-8|TRBD2
CASSLGESGVTSQETQYF
TGTGCCAGCAGCTTAGGCGAAAGCGGGGTTACCTCCCAAGAGACCCAGTACTTC
>.|TRBJ2-5|TRBV20-1|TRBD2
CSARGSIAGLRETQYF
TGCAGTGCTAGAGGCAGTATAGCGGGGTTGAGGGAGACCCAGTACTTC